This T cell receptor beta chain is drawn from a study of radiation and T cells in renal cell carcinoma. Time point of the sample: baseline pretreatment blood. Noted treatment: 15 Gy SBRT to primary tumor, nephrectomy 4 weeks later. The tumor was a clear cell renal cell carcinoma. Assay used: immunoSEQ multiplex PCR; TCRdb lists only in-frame clones, some missing. The sample carries 70,000 to 100,000 clones, approximately 83% recorded once. The germline V gene encodes CDR1 LNHNV and CDR2 YYDKDF (reference sequence). Between the trimmed V and J ends, which lost 1 base and 0 bases, there was a span of 9 bases. CDR3 length equals 16 residues. Findings and limits, study-wide: From baseline, blood top tumor clonotypes peaked at 2 weeks post-radiation. Pretreatment tumor biopsies were lacking, so baseline clonotypes are unknown.

A word on this clone: Its target is not known.

This chain uses TRBV15 with TRBJ2-2; no clear D gene. This material consisted of blood, taken from a patient whose treatment included radiotherapy and nephrectomy. This clonotype was obtained from a man aged 60 to 69 with renal cell carcinoma. The CDR3 loop is CATSRVRPPNTGELFF. The DNA for the CDR3 is TGTGCCACCAGCAGAGTACGCCCACCGAACACCGGGGAGCTGTTTTTT.